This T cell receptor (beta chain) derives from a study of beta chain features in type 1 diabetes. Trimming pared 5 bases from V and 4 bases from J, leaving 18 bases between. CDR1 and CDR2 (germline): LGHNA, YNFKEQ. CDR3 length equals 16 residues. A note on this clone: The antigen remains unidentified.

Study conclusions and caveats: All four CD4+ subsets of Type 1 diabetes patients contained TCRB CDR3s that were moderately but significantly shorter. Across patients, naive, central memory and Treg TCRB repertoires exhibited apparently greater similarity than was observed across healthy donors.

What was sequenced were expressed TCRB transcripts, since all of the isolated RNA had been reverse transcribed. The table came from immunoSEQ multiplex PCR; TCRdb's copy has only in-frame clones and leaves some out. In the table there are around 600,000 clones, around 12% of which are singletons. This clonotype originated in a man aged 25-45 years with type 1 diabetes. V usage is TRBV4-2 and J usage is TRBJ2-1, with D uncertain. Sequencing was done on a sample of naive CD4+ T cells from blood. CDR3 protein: CASSKSNAGGYNEQFF. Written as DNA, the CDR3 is TGTGCCAGCAGCAAAAGCAATGCAGGTGGATACAATGAGCAGTTCTTC.